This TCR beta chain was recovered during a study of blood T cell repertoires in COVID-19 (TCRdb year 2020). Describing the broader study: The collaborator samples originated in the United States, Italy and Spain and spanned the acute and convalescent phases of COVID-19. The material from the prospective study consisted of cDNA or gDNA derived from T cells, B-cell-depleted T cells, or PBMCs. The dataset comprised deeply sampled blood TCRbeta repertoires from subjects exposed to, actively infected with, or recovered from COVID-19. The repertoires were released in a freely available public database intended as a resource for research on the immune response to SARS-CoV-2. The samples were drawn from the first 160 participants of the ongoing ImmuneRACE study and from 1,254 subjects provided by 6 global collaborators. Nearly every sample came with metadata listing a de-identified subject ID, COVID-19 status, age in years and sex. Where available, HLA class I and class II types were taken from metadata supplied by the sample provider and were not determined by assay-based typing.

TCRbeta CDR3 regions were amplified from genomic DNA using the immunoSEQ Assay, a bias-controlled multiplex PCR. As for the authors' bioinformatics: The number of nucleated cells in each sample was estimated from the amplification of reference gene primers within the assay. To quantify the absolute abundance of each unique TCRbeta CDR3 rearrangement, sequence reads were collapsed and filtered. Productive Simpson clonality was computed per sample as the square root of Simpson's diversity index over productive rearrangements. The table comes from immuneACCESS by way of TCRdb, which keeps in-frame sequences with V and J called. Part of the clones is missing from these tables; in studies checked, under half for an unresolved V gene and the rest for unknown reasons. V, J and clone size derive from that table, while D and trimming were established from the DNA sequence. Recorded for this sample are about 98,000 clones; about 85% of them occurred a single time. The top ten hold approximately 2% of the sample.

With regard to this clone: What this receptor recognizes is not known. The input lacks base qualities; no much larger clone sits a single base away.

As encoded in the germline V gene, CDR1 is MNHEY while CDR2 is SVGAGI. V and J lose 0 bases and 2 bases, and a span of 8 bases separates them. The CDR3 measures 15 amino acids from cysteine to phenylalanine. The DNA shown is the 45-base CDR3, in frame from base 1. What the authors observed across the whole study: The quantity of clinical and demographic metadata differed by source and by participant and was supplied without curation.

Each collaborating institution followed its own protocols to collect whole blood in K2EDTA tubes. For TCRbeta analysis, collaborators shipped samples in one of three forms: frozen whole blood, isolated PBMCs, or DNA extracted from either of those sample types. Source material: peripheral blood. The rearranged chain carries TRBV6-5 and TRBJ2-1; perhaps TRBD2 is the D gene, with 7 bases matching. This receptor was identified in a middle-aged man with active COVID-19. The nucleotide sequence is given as TGTGCCAGCAGTTACTCGGGGGGGCCCTACAATGAGCAGTTCTTC. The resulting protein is CASSYSGGPYNEQFF.